The 11 T cell receptor beta chains below come from one sample, sequenced in a study of cytomegalovirus exposure and HLA in healthy donors. Vbeta (60) and Jbeta (13) primers were used in the PCR. The data were produced by immunoSEQ multiplex PCR, yet TCRdb's version contains in-frame clones alone and is incomplete. The repertoire includes about 160,000 clones, about 79% of them detected once, and around 0.98% sits in the top ten. Sequenced material: PBMCs. These receptors all stem from a woman between 50 and 59 years old in good health and CMV-seropositive.

This chain uses TRBV5-6 with TRBJ2-5, with 9 bases matching TRBD2. CDR3 length equals 14 residues. From germline, CDR1 is SGHDT and CDR2 YYEEEE. The J segment lost 5 bases and the V segment lost 4 bases, leaving 6 bases of the junction unmatched. CDR3 sequence (DNA): TGTGCCAGCAGCACTGGGACTAGCCTGGAGACCCAGTACTTC. Protein: CASSTGTSLETQYF.

The V and J genes are TRBV5-6 and TRBJ2-1, with 10 bases aligning to TRBD1. CDR3 length: 15 residues. V lost 3 bases to trimming and J lost 1 base; unmatched junction nucleotides: 1. The germline V gene encodes CDR1 SGHDT and CDR2 YYEEEE. CDR3 in amino acids: CASSSDRGSYNEQFF. As DNA, the CDR3 is TGTGCCAGCAGCTCGGACAGGGGGTCCTACAATGAGCAGTTCTTC.

The V and J genes are TRBV27 and TRBJ2-5, with a tentative D call TRBD1 (6 bases). Germline V lookup: CDR1 MNHEY, CDR2 SMNVEV (reference sequence). The CDR3 extends over 16 amino acids. Trimming left V 3 bases short and J 2 bases short, with 16 bases between. CDR3 DNA sequence: TGTGCCAGCAGTTTTATGTACACAGGGCTTCAAGAGACCCAGTACTTC. Translated, it gives CASSFMYTGLQETQYF.

This clone came up once. The J gene is TRBJ1-2, the V gene TRBV5-4; 7 bases fit TRBD1. The trim removed 4 bases at V and 5 bases at J, leaving 8 bases unmatched. CDR3 size: 14 residues. CDR1 is SGHNT and CDR2 is YYREEE in the germline V gene (reference sequence). The CDR3 sequence is CASSPDRRGYGYTF. The DNA for the CDR3 is TGTGCCAGCAGCCCGGACAGGCGGGGATATGGCTACACCTTC.

V usage is TRBV19 and J usage is TRBJ2-1, with TRBD1 identical over 10 bases. The CDR3 extends over 16 amino acids. Trimming at V came to 7 bases and at J to 7 bases, leaving 13 bases not matched to a gene. Germline assignment: CDR1 LNHDA and CDR2 SQIVND (reference sequence). The CDR3 nucleotides read TGTGCCAGTAAAAAACCCCCAGGACAGGGGGGAAATGAGCAGTTCTTC. Translation: CASKKPPGQGGNEQFF.

This clone showed up just a few times. The chain recombines TRBV10-2 with TRBJ1-1, with a tentative D call TRBD1 (5 bases). There are 13 residues in the CDR3. Germline V gives CDR1 WSHSY, CDR2 SAAADI. The germline V and J ends were trimmed by 6 bases and 6 bases, with 14 bases remaining between them. The DNA of the CDR3 is TGCGCCAGCAGGGTCACAGGTTTAGCTGAAGCTTTCTTT. Protein product: CASRVTGLAEAFF.

The J gene is TRBJ1-2, the V gene TRBV28, with 10 bases aligning to TRBD1. V gave up 7 bases and J gave up 4 bases; unmatched junction bases: 12. Germline values: CDR1 MDHEN, CDR2 SYDVKM. This CDR3 has 16 amino acids. The CDR3 nucleotides are TGTGCCAGCACCGGGACAGGGGCACAACAACCCTATGGCTACACCTTC. Translation: CASTGTGAQQPYGYTF.

This clone was seen only once. The chain recombines TRBV18 with TRBJ1-2; 8 nucleotides agree with TRBD1. Germline loops: CDR1 KGHSH, CDR2 LQKENI. This CDR3 comprises 12 residues. With 6 bases clipped from V and 3 bases from J, the junction kept 0 bases outside the gene matches. In nucleotides, the CDR3 is TGTGCCAGCTCGACAGGGGACTATGGCTACACCTTC. The encoded protein is CASSTGDYGYTF. Looking up the rest from reference TRBV18 and TRBJ1-2 gives the full variable domain: NAGVMQNPRHLVRRRGQEARLRCSPMKGHSHVYWYRQLPEEGLKFMVYLQKENIIDESGMPKERFSAEFPKEGPSILRIQQVVRGDSAAYFCASSTGDYGYTFGSGTRLTVV.

This clone was seen a few times. V gene TRBV27 combines with J gene TRBJ1-5, with 8 bases identical to TRBD1. The V segment lost 5 bases and the J segment 7 bases; nucleotides outside the gene matches: 10. Germline CDR1 and CDR2: MNHEY and SMNVEV (reference sequence). The CDR3 runs to 15 residues. The CDR3 is CASSPMDRVGQPQHF. CDR3 sequence (DNA): TGTGCCAGCAGTCCTATGGACAGGGTGGGACAGCCCCAGCATTTT.

The V gene is TRBV5-5, the J gene TRBJ1-1, with D unresolved. V was shortened by 1 base and J by 6 bases, with 7 bases between the two germline ends. Looked up from germline, CDR1 is SGHKS and CDR2 is YYEKEE (reference sequence). CDR3 length: 12 residues. The CDR3 reads CASSLNAAEAFF. DNA for the CDR3: TGTGCCAGCAGCTTGAACGCAGCTGAAGCTTTCTTT.

The chain carries TRBV2 and TRBJ2-7, with 10 bases that match TRBD2. V dropped 5 bases and J dropped 4; count of bases not matched to a gene: 11. This CDR3 has 16 amino acids. Germline V gene sequence: CDR1 SNHLY, CDR2 FYNNEI. CDR3 protein: CASSRSGGALMYEQYF. CDR3 bases: TGTGCCAGCAGTAGGAGCGGGGGGGCTCTAATGTACGAGCAGTACTTC.